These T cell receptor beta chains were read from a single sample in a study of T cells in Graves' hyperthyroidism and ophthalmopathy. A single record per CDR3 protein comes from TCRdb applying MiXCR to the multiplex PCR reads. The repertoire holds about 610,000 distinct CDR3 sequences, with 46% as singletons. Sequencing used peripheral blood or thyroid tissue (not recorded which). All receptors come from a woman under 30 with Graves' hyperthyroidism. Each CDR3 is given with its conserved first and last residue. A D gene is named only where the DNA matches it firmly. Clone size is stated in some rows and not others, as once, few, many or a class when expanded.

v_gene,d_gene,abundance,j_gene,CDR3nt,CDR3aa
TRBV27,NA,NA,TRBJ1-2,TGTGCCAGCAGTTTATCCGCCGGACAGAGGGACTACACCTTC,CASSLSAGQRDYTF
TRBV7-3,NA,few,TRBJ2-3,TGTGCCAGCAGCGAGGGTAGCACAGATACGCAGTATTTT,CASSEGSTDTQYF
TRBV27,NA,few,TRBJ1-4,TGTGCCAGCAGATGGGCCCCTAATGAAAAACTGTTTTTT,CASRWAPNEKLFF
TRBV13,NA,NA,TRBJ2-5,TGTGCCAGCAGCTTAAGGGGGGCCCGAGAGACCCAGCACTTC,CASSLRGARETQHF
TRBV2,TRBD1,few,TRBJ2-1,TGTGCCGGAAATACGGGACAGTACAATGAGCAGTTCTTC,CAGNTGQYNEQFF
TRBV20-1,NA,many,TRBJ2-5,TGCAGTGCTAGAGATCCGGGCGGGAACAGCCTAACGTGGGAGACCCAGTACTTC,CSARDPGGNSLTWETQYF
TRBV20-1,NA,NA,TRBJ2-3,TGCAGTGCTAGAGATCCCCTCACAGATACGCAGTATTTT,CSARDPLTDTQYF
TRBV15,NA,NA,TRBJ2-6,TGTGCCACCAGCCGGTATGAGAGCTATGGGGCCAACGTCCTGACTTTC,CATSRYESYGANVLTF
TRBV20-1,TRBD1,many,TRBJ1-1,TGCAGTGCTAGCAAGGGGGCGCGGGGAGTGAACACTGAAGCTTTCTTT,CSASKGARGVNTEAFF
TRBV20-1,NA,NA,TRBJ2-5,TGCAGTGCCAGCAGCTTATCGGGCGGCCAAGAGACCCAGTACTTC,CSASSLSGGQETQYF
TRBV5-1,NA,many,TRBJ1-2,TGCGCCAGCAGCTTGCAGGGATTAACTAACTATGGCTACACCTTC,CASSLQGLTNYGYTF
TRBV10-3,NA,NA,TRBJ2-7,TGTGCCATCAGTAATCGGCCCGGCATTAACAACGAGCAGTACTTC,CAISNRPGINNEQYF
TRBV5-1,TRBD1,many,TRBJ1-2,TGCGCCAGCAGCTTGGGAACAGGGGGATTCTATGGCTACACCTTC,CASSLGTGGFYGYTF
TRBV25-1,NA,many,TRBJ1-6,TGTGCCAGCAGTGATGGGTCCTGGGGAAATGGTAATTCACCCCTCCACTTT,CASSDGSWGNGNSPLHF
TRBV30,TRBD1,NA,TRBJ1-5,TGTGCCTGGAGAGATCAGGGGGCGCGCTTCCACCATTTT,CAWRDQGARFHHF
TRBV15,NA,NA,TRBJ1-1,TGTGCCACCGGCCCAGGCCGCGGGACTGAAGCTTTCTTT,CATGPGRGTEAFF
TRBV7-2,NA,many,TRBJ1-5,TGTGCCAGCAGCTCCACAGTCAATCAGCCCCAGCATTTT,CASSSTVNQPQHF
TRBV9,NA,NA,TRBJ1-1,TGTGCCAGCAGCGTAGACAGCGCCACTGGAGCTTTCTTT,CASSVDSATGAFF
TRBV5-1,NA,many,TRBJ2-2,TGCGCCAGCAGGTTTGGGGGCGACGCCGGGGAGCTGTTTTTT,CASRFGGDAGELFF
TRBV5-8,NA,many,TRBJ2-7,TGTGCCAGCAGCACCCGGGACGGCTACGAGCAGTACTTC,CASSTRDGYEQYF
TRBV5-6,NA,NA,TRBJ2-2,TGTGCCAGCAGCCGCCTCGAGATCACCGGGGAGCTGTTTTTT,CASSRLEITGELFF
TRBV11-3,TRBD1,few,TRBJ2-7,TGTGCCAGCTCACCCCGACCCGGACAGGGCCCCTACGAGCAGTACTTC,CASSPRPGQGPYEQYF
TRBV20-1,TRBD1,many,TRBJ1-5,TGCAGTGCTAGCGCCCAGGGGACAGGGGGCTTGGGCAATCAGCCCCAGCATTTT,CSASAQGTGGLGNQPQHF
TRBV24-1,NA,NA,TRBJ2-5,TGTGCCACCAGTGATTCCCGACCCGGCGGGCAGCCCCAGTACTTC,CATSDSRPGGQPQYF
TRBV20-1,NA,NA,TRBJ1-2,TGCAGTGCTAGAGACGGCGGGGGAGAGGGCTACACCTTC,CSARDGGGEGYTF
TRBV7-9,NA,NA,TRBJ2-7,TGTGCCAGCAGCACCTGTGGGGGGTTAAACTCCCCCTACGAGCAGTACTTC,CASSTCGGLNSPYEQYF
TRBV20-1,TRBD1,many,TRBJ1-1,TGCAGTGCAGGACAGGGTCCTGAAGCTTTCTTT,CSAGQGPEAFF
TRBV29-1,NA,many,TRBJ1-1,TGCAGCGTTGACGCTACAGATTCAGGGGCTTTCTTT,CSVDATDSGAFF
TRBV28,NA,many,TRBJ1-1,TGTGCCAGCAGTTTCCGGGGGAGGAGCACTGAAGCTTTCTTT,CASSFRGRSTEAFF
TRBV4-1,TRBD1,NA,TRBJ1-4,TGCGCCAGCAGCCGGACAGGGGGGTGGGATGAAAAACTGTTTTTT,CASSRTGGWDEKLFF
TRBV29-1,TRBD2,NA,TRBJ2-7,TGCAGCACAGCGGGAGGCTACGAGCAGTACTTC,CSTAGGYEQYF
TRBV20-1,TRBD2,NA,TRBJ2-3,TGCAGTGCTAGAGAAGGGCTAGCGGTAGACACAGATACGCAGTATTTT,CSAREGLAVDTDTQYF
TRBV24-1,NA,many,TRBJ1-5,TGTGCCACCAGTGATACGGGGAGCCGAGGTCAGCCCCAGCATTTT,CATSDTGSRGQPQHF
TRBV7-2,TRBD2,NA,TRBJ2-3,TGTGCCAGCAGCTCGCGACTAGCCAATGAGCAGTATTTT,CASSSRLANEQYF
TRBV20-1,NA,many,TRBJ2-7,TGCAGTGCTAGGAGGCAGGGATCCTACGAGCAGTACTTC,CSARRQGSYEQYF
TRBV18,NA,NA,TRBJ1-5,TGTGCCAGCTCACCCCGGAGGGAAAGTCGGCAGCCCCAGCATTTT,CASSPRRESRQPQHF
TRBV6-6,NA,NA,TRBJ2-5,TGTGCCAGCAGTTACTCGACAGAGACCCAGTACTTC,CASSYSTETQYF
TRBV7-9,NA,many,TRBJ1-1,TGTGCCAGCCAACCCGGGACGACTAAACCGAACACTGAAGCTTTCTTT,CASQPGTTKPNTEAFF
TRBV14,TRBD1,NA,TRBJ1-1,TGTGCCAGCAGGCCAAAGACAGGGACCTCTGGCATTGAAGCTTTCTTT,CASRPKTGTSGIEAFF
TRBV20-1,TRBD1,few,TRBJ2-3,TGCAGTGCTAAAGGACAGGGCTCGGGGAATACGCAGTATTTT,CSAKGQGSGNTQYF
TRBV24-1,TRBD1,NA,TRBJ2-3,TGTGCCAGCAGACTGGGACAGGGCACAGATACGCAGTATTTT,CASRLGQGTDTQYF
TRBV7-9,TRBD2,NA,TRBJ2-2,TGTGCCAGCAGCTTCGCGGGGGAGCTGTCTTTT,CASSFAGELSF
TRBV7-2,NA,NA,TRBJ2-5,TGTGCCAGCAGCTTTTTCGGGCTGGGCCAGGAGACCCAGTACTTC,CASSFFGLGQETQYF
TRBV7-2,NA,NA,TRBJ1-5,TGTGCCAGCAGAGGGTTCCGGGACGCTAGCTACGAGCATTTT,CASRGFRDASYEHF
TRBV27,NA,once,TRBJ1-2,TGTGCCAGCAGTCGGGAATATGGCTACACCTTC,CASSREYGYTF
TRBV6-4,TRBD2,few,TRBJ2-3,TGTGCCAGCAGTGGGGAGGGCCAATCTAGCACAGATACGCAGTATTTT,CASSGEGQSSTDTQYF
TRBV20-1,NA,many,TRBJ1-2,TGCAGTGTCACGGAGAACTATGGCTACACCTTC,CSVTENYGYTF
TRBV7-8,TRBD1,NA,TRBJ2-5,TGTGCCAGCAGCTGGGGACAGGGTGCCGAGACCCAGTACTTC,CASSWGQGAETQYF
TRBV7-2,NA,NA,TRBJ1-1,TGTGCCAGCAGCTCAGGGTCCCCCACTGAAGCTTTCTTT,CASSSGSPTEAFF
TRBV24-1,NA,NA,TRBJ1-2,TGTGCCACCAGTGTGGCAGGGGAGTCGGATGGCTACACCTTC,CATSVAGESDGYTF